This TCR beta chain was captured by sequencing in a study of blood T cell repertoires in COVID-19 (dated by TCRdb to the early 2020s). Regarding the study in general: Samples covering the acute and convalescent phases of COVID-19 were provided by collaborators in the United States, Italy and Spain. The prospective study material was composed of cDNA or gDNA derived from T cells, B-cell-depleted T cells, or PBMCs. Deeply sampled blood TCRbeta repertoires from subjects exposed to, actively infected with, or recovered from COVID-19 were included in the dataset. The repertoires were made available in a free public database intended to serve as a resource for research on the immune response to SARS-CoV-2. Samples were obtained from the ongoing ImmuneRACE study (first 160 participants) and from 1,254 subjects provided by 6 global collaborators. A de-identified subject ID, COVID-19 status, age in years and sex were almost always included in the sample metadata. HLA class I and class II types, where available, came from metadata supplied by the sample provider rather than from assay-based typing.

Beyond this particular receptor, the publication reports: How much clinical and demographic metadata was included differed by source and by participant, and the metadata was provided uncurated.

TCRbeta CDR3 regions were amplified from genomic DNA using the immunoSEQ Assay, a bias-controlled multiplex PCR. The study's processing was this. Nucleated cell counts per sample were estimated from amplification of reference gene primers within the assay. Sequence reads were collapsed and filtered to measure the absolute abundance of every unique TCRbeta CDR3 rearrangement. For each sample, productive Simpson clonality was calculated as the square root of Simpson's diversity index across productive rearrangements. TCRdb holds this immuneACCESS table with in-frame rearrangements only. Some clones are missing; in checked studies, unresolved V genes explain under half, and the rest has no known cause. V and J calls and clone size follow that table, whereas D and trimming were derived from the DNA. The sample data list about 78,000 clones, and about 83% of these were observed just once. The ten largest account for around 3.4% of the sample.

Each collaborating institution followed its own protocols to collect whole blood in K2EDTA tubes. For TCRbeta analysis, collaborator samples were shipped as frozen whole blood, as isolated PBMCs, or as DNA extracted from either sample type. Counted from cysteine to phenylalanine, this CDR3 has 15 amino acids. Just the 45-base CDR3 DNA is kept, in frame starting at base 1. Between the V and J ends, shortened by 2 bases and 4 bases respectively, the junction contains 14 bases. The germline V gene supplies CDR1 MNHEY and CDR2 SVGAGI. Concerning this clone: Its binding antigen is unknown. Base qualities are missing; no much larger clone stands one base away.

The sequenced sample was peripheral blood. This clonotype was sampled from a man over 45 with acute or convalescent COVID-19. The V and J segments used are TRBV6-5 and TRBJ1-1; no D gene is confidently identified. The DNA sequence is TGTGCCAGCAGTTACCGTCCGGGGAGGGTCACTGAAGCTTTCTTT. The translation is CASSYRPGRVTEAFF.